The sequence of this T cell receptor beta chain was determined in a study of shared clonotypes between healthy human individuals. The overall study: CD4 naive cells filled three plates per donor, CD4 memory three, CD8 naive two and CD8 memory one. General study points: Among several donors, approximately 5% of naive CD4 clonotypes were found in common. Although depth was large, rarefaction showed that sequencing of the sorted subsets was incomplete.

Comment on this clone: As yet, its antigen is unknown.

Here immunoSEQ multiplex PCR was the method, and the copy in TCRdb shows in-frame clones only, minus some. The sample gives 2,500,000 or so clones, 92% of which show up once; about 0.41% is in the top ten. It was into CD45RA+ naive and CD45RA-negative memory subsets that the CD4+ cells were split. This receptor was obtained from a man younger than 35 in good health. Some clones in this sample may be carry-over from other donors' samples. The sample was naive CD4+ T cells from PBMCs. The subset here: CD45RA+ positively selected.

CDR3 residues: CASSRDALAGKETQYF. DNA for the CDR3: TGTGCCAGCAGCAGGGACGCACTAGCGGGAAAAGAGACCCAGTACTTC. V is TRBV11-2 and J is TRBJ2-5; 10 positions agree with TRBD2. Germline V gives CDR1 SGHAT, CDR2 FQNNGV. Trimming at V came to 5 bases and at J to 3 bases, leaving 9 bases not matched to a gene. The CDR3 loop spans 16 amino acids. The whole variable domain, remainder taken from reference TRBV11-2 and TRBJ2-5, is EAGVAQSPRYKIIEKRQSVAFWCNPISGHATLYWYQQILGQGPKLLIQFQNNGVVDDSQLPKDRFSAERLKGVDSTLKIQPAKLEDSAVYLCASSRDALAGKETQYFGPGTRLLVL.